This TCR beta chain was observed in a study of blood T cells in healthy people across ages. The CDR3 consists of 17 residues. Germline-derived CDR1 and CDR2 are SGHNT and YENEEA. A sample-barcoded 5' primer and a J-beta primer mix were used in a second PCR of about 7 to 11 cycles. TCRdb fed the 5' RACE reads into MiXCR, producing one record per CDR3 protein. The profile shows over 600,000 distinct CDR3 sequences, around three fifths of them singletons. This receptor was identified in a middle-aged man in good health. Sequences were obtained from blood. The rearrangement joins TRBV11-3 to TRBJ2-1; D may match TRBD1 or TRBD2 (5 bases each). The J call may be in error: the DNA end matches TRBJ2-7 better. Written as DNA, the CDR3 is TGTGCCAGCAGCTCCCGCGAGACAGCGGAACGGGCCTACGAGCAGTACTTC. Residues: CASSSRETAERAYEQYF.